The 9 T cell receptor beta chains in this list originate from one sample, sequenced in a study of blood T cell repertoires in COVID-19. The table came from immunoSEQ multiplex PCR; TCRdb's copy has only in-frame clones and leaves some out. Of under 250,000 clones listed, under 90% are singletons. The specimen was peripheral blood. These receptor sequences come from a man aged 60 to 69 who had recovered from COVID-19.

V and J are TRBV2 and TRBJ2-2, with D maybe TRBD2 (6 bases). Trimming pared 3 bases from V and 6 bases from J, leaving 14 bases between. This CDR3 has 15 residues. Germline V gene sequence: CDR1 SNHLY, CDR2 FYNNEI. In DNA form, the CDR3 reads TGTGCCAGCAGTGAGGGTGGGGGGTACCCCGGGGAGCTGTTTTTT. This gives the protein CASSEGGGYPGELFF.

The chain is built from TRBV12-3 or TRBV12-4 and TRBJ2-6; D unresolved. The CDR3 is made up of 13 amino acids. V lost 7 bases, J lost 7 bases, and 11 bases lay in between. CDR3 sequence (DNA): TGTGCCAGCACCCAGGATGCAGCCAACGTCCTGACTTTC. Translation: CASTQDAANVLTF.

The V gene is TRBV11-2, the J gene TRBJ1-6, with D tentatively TRBD1 (5 bases). This CDR3 is built from 16 residues. Germline V lookup: CDR1 SGHAT, CDR2 FQNNGV. The V end was cut by 5 bases, the J end by 0 bases, with 11 bases between. CDR3 sequence reads: CASSLRGSSYNSPLHF. CDR3 DNA sequence: TGTGCCAGCAGCCTCCGGGGGAGCTCCTATAATTCACCCCTCCACTTT.

The chain couples TRBV6-5 to TRBJ1-2; D may be TRBD1 (5 bases). This CDR3 contains 14 residues. V was pared by 6 bases and J by 1 base, with 12 bases between. Germline V lookup: CDR1 MNHEY, CDR2 SVGAGI. CDR3 amino acids: CASRASGGNYGYTF. CDR3 nucleotides: TGTGCCAGCAGGGCCTCGGGGGGTAACTATGGCTACACCTTC.

This clone was counted only a few times. The rearrangement links TRBV24-1 to TRBJ2-2; 10 nucleotides agree with TRBD1. V shed 4 bases and J 15 bases; nucleotides not matched to a gene: 7. This CDR3 is 13 amino acids long. Germline-derived CDR1 and CDR2 are KGHDR and SFDVKD. This chain's CDR3 is CATSDLDRGRMFF. In DNA form, the CDR3 reads TGTGCCACCAGTGACCTGGACAGGGGGAGGATGTTTTTT.

The chain is built from TRBV20-1 and TRBJ2-2; possible D gene TRBD2, 6 bases. V lost 6 bases and J 11 bases, leaving 13 bases between the germline ends. The CDR3 has 11 amino acids. Per germline, CDR1 DFQATT and CDR2 SNEGSKA (reference sequence). The CDR3 DNA is TGCAGTGCCCTTGGGACTGGTGAGCTGTTTTTT. Amino acids: CSALGTGELFF.

This clone was seen just once. The chain has TRBV3-1 (or the pseudogene TRBV3-2) and TRBJ2-3, with TRBD2 matching over 7 bases. The germline V gene has CDR1 LGHDT and CDR2 YNNKEL (reference sequence). V shed 0 bases and J 0 bases; nucleotides not matched to a gene: 0. The CDR3 sequence is 15 residues long. As DNA, the CDR3 is TGTGCCAGCAGCCAAGAGGGACTAAGCACAGATACGCAGTATTTT. Amino acids: CASSQEGLSTDTQYF.

Only one count was recorded for this clone. V and J are TRBV7-2 and TRBJ2-7; the D gene is possibly TRBD2 (5 bases). Germline V gives CDR1 SGHTA, CDR2 FQGNSA. Trimming removed 1 base from V and 0 bases from J, with 13 bases in between. The CDR3 runs 16 residues. CDR3 in amino acids: CASSLGLATSSYEQYF. In DNA, the CDR3 is TGTGCCAGCAGCTTAGGGTTAGCGACAAGCTCCTACGAGCAGTACTTC.

The rearrangement links TRBV7-9 to TRBJ2-7, with TRBD1 identical over 11 bases. There are 15 residues in the CDR3. Trimming cost V 5 bases and J 7 bases; bases outside gene matches: 10. The germline V gene has CDR1 SEHNR and CDR2 FQNEAQ (reference sequence). The CDR3 spells CASSIPGTGGMEQYF. DNA of the CDR3: TGTGCCAGCAGCATTCCCGGGACAGGGGGGATGGAGCAGTACTTC.